This T cell receptor beta chain comes out of a study of identical twins. Germline V gene sequence: CDR1 LGHNA, CDR2 YNFKEQ. The ends were cut back, 5 bases at V and 3 bases at J, with 8 bases in the middle. The CDR3 runs 13 residues. TCRdb itself ran the 5' RACE reads through MiXCR, one entry per CDR3 protein. The sample yields around 300,000 distinct CDR3 sequences, under 9% seen once. This same sample was also taken into another study, of yellow fever vaccine responses in identical twins.

This clonotype was obtained from a woman younger than 35 in good health. Sequenced input: memory (CD45RO+) T cells sorted from blood. This rearrangement joins TRBV4-2 to TRBJ1-3; D may be TRBD1 (5 bases). The CDR3 loop is CASSAGHGNTIYF. As DNA, the CDR3 is TGTGCCAGCAGCGCAGGGCATGGAAACACCATATATTTT.